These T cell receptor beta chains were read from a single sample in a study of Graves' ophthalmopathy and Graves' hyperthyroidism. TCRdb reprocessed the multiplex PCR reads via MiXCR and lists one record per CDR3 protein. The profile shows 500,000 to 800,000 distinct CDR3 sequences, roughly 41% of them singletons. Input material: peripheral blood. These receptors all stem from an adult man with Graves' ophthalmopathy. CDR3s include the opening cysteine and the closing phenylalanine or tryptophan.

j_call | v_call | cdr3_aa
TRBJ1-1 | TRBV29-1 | CSVEAPGQGGTEAFF
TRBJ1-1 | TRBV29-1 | CSAFLDRGENTEAFF
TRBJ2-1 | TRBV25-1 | CATSPAQQKSNEQFF
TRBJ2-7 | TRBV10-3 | CASRRPQGTLYEQYF
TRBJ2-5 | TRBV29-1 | CSQLASGKQETQYF
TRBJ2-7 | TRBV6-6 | CASTGGTVRYEQYF
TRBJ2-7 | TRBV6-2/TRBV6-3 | CAISYSQTSGETYEQYF
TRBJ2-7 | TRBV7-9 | CASSLMSGHEQYF
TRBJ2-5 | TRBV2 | CASSGKNRDRGRETQYF
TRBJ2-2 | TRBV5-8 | CASSPPGGELFF
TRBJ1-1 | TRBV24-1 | CALQGRRTEAFF
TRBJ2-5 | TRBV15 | CATSRTGEETQYF
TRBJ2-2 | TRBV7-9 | CASSSDWTGKAGELFF